The 28 T cell receptor beta chains reported below all come from one sample, sequenced in a study of CD8 T cells in Susac syndrome. RNA in amounts of roughly 0.45 to 1 ug was reverse transcribed with random hexamers. MiXCR, run by TCRdb on the immunoSEQ multiplex PCR reads, gives a single entry per CDR3 protein. The table has roughly 50,000 distinct CDR3 sequences, about 92% seen once. The sequencing input was CD8+ T cells from PBMCs. Source of these receptors: a human donor in good health.

The chain is built from TRBV9 and TRBJ1-5; D gene uncertain. The CDR3 is 13 amino acids. Trimming took 2 bases from V and 4 from J, leaving 7 bases between them. Germline values: CDR1 SGDLS, CDR2 YYNGEE. The CDR3 sequence: CASSVDENQPQHF. The CDR3 DNA is TGTGCCAGCAGCGTCGACGAGAATCAGCCCCAGCATTTT.

The CDR3 reads CASSYQGNQRYDEQYF. The CDR3 coding sequence is TGTGCCAGCAGTTACCAGGGGAATCAAAGGTACGACGAGCAGTACTTC. The chain uses TRBV27 and TRBJ2-7; weak D call: TRBD1 (6 bases). CDR3 length: 16 residues. Trimming left V 4 bases short and J 5 bases short, with 21 bases between. CDR1 and CDR2 from the germline V gene are MNHEY and SMNVEV (reference sequence).

This chain joins TRBV5-1 and TRBJ1-5; TRBD1 is a possible D gene (6 bases). Looked up from germline, CDR1 is SGHRS and CDR2 is YFSETQ. The CDR3 extends over 17 amino acids. The germline V and J ends were trimmed by 4 bases and 0 bases, with 17 bases remaining between them. The DNA for the CDR3 is TGCGCCAGCAGCCCTGGACAGTCAGACCCTAGCAATCAGCCCCAGCATTTT. This codes for CASSPGQSDPSNQPQHF.

J is TRBJ1-6 and V is TRBV27; 9 nucleotides line up with TRBD1. CDR1 and CDR2 from the germline V gene are MNHEY and SMNVEV (reference sequence). The CDR3 runs to 16 residues. After removal of 6 bases from V and 7 bases from J, the junction contained 10 bases not matched to a gene. The CDR3 DNA sequence: TGTGCCAGCAGGATCGGACAGGGGCTGGTAAATTCACCCCTCCACTTT. As protein: CASRIGQGLVNSPLHF.

A few counts support this clonotype. The V and J genes are TRBV25-1 and TRBJ1-1; D not resolved. Looked up from germline, CDR1 is MGHDK and CDR2 is SYGVNS. V gave up 4 bases and J gave up 1 base, with 7 bases separating them. The length of the CDR3 is 13 residues. The CDR3: CASSVTGNTEAFF. DNA for the CDR3: TGTGCCAGCAGTGTGACGGGGAACACTGAAGCTTTCTTT.

This clonotype was recorded once. The rearrangement uses TRBV29-1 and TRBJ1-1; D is uncertain. V gave up 6 bases and J gave up 5 bases, with 10 bases separating them. Germline assignment: CDR1 SQVTM and CDR2 ANQGSEA. This CDR3 comprises 11 residues. The CDR3 here is CSVLQITEAFF. The CDR3, as DNA: TGCAGCGTCCTACAGATAACTGAAGCTTTCTTT.

The chain has TRBV5-1 and TRBJ2-7, with D possibly matching TRBD2 (6 bases). Germline V lookup: CDR1 SGHRS, CDR2 YFSETQ. This CDR3 region has 12 residues. V lost 4 bases, J lost 7 bases, and 12 bases lay in between. CDR3: CASSISEGEQYF. The CDR3 DNA reads TGCGCCAGCAGCATCTCGGAGGGGGAGCAGTACTTC.

The chain carries TRBV27 and TRBJ2-7; D remains unclear. The length of the CDR3 is 12 residues. Germline values: CDR1 MNHEY, CDR2 SMNVEV (reference sequence). The germline V and J ends were trimmed by 2 bases and 7 bases, with 9 bases remaining between them. CDR3 bases: TGTGCCAGCAGTTTACTGGGTAGGGAGCAGTACTTC. Protein: CASSLLGREQYF.

CDR3 sequence: CASSQTSEAFF. CDR3 DNA sequence: TGCGCCAGCAGCCAAACCTCTGAAGCTTTCTTT. The chain is built from TRBV4-1 and TRBJ1-1; no definite D call. The CDR3 contains 11 residues. The germline V gene encodes CDR1 MGHRA and CDR2 YSYEKL. V gave up 2 bases and J gave up 6 bases, with 4 bases separating them.

The rearrangement joins TRBV11-2 to TRBJ2-5; either TRBD1 or TRBD2 may supply D (7 bases each). Trimming removed 1 base at V and 4 bases at J, with 13 bases between. CDR1 is SGHAT, CDR2 FQNNGV, per germline. CDR3 size: 15 residues. The CDR3 spells CASSLGTGEGETQYF. The CDR3 DNA sequence: TGTGCCAGCAGCTTAGGAACAGGGGAGGGAGAGACCCAGTACTTC.

V and J are TRBV5-6 and TRBJ2-1; 9 positions match TRBD1. V was pared by 0 bases and J by 9 bases, with 10 bases of the junction left unmatched. The CDR3 contains 16 residues. CDR1 and CDR2 from the germline V gene are SGHDT and YYEEEE. CDR3 sequence reads: CASSLAETGGKGEQFF. The DNA for the CDR3 is TGTGCCAGCAGCTTGGCAGAGACAGGGGGGAAGGGTGAGCAGTTCTTC.

The V call is TRBV5-5, the J call TRBJ2-1; D unclear. CDR1 is SGHKS, CDR2 YYEKEE, per germline (reference sequence). Deletions cut 2 bases from V and 6 bases from J, with 0 bases between. The CDR3 runs 10 residues. The CDR3 nucleotides read TGTGCCAGCAGCTTCAATGAGCAGTTCTTC. Residues: CASSFNEQFF.

CDR3 region: CATRREGESGKNIQYF. In nucleotides, the CDR3 is TGTGCCACGAGGAGGGAAGGGGAGTCCGGCAAAAACATTCAGTACTTC. This chain joins TRBV15 and TRBJ2-4; TRBD2 is a possible D gene (6 bases). V dropped 9 bases and J dropped 3 bases, with 21 bases sitting between them. This CDR3 has 16 amino acids. Germline V lookup: CDR1 LNHNV, CDR2 YYDKDF (reference sequence).

Worth noting for this clonotype: One end of the junction does not line up with germline, which may come from a read error. CDR3 bases: TGTGCTAGCAGCCCGATCCTCACAGATACGCAGTATTTT. This gives the protein CASSPILTDTQYF. This sequence joins TRBV7-7 and TRBJ2-3; D gene unclear. The germline V gene has CDR1 SSHAT and CDR2 FNYEAQ (reference sequence). This CDR3 is built from 13 residues.

The gene calls are TRBV30 and TRBJ2-7, with 10 bases fitting TRBD1. Trimming at V came to 0 bases and at J to 5 bases, leaving 7 bases not matched to a gene. This CDR3 comprises 15 residues. The V gene's germline CDR1 is GTSNPN and CDR2 SVGIG (reference sequence). The CDR3 loop reads CAWSVLGQGRNEQYF. In DNA form, the CDR3 reads TGTGCCTGGAGTGTACTGGGACAGGGGAGGAACGAGCAGTACTTC.

The chain employs TRBV4-3 and TRBJ2-6; D perhaps matches TRBD1 (6 bases). Germline V gene lookup returns CDR1 LGHNA and CDR2 YSLEER. Trimming cost V 0 bases and J 2 bases, with 8 bases left between them. CDR3 length equals 16 residues. CDR3 residues: CASSQDEGAGANVLTF. The CDR3 nucleotides are TGCGCCAGCAGCCAAGATGAGGGGGCTGGGGCCAACGTCCTGACTTTC.

In this sample, this clonotype turned up a few times. The gene calls are TRBV20-1 and TRBJ2-5; 12 nucleotides align to TRBD1. The germline CDR1 and CDR2 sequences are DFQATT and SNEGSKA (reference sequence). V lost 5 bases, J lost 5 bases, and 3 bases stayed unmatched. The CDR3 totals 13 residues. CDR3 in amino acids: CSARDRGPETQYF. In nucleotides, the CDR3 is TGCAGTGCTCGGGACAGGGGGCCGGAGACCCAGTACTTC.

The chain recombines TRBV29-1 with TRBJ1-5; D might be TRBD1 (5 bases). The ends were cut back, 4 bases at V and 2 bases at J, with 18 bases in the middle. Germline values: CDR1 SQVTM, CDR2 ANQGSEA. CDR3 size: 16 residues. This CDR3 reads CSVVTWGPGGNQPQHF. CDR3 coding DNA: TGCAGCGTTGTGACTTGGGGCCCTGGGGGCAATCAGCCCCAGCATTTT.

This clonotype occurred once. The chain is built from TRBV29-1 and TRBJ2-7, with D perhaps given as TRBD1 or TRBD2 (6 bases each). CDR3 length: 13 amino acids. The V and J ends lost 6 bases and 4 bases respectively, with 16 bases between them. Germline CDR1 SQVTM, CDR2 ANQGSEA. CDR3 loop: CSVRGGIGYEQYF. The DNA of the CDR3 is TGCAGCGTGAGAGGGGGGATCGGATACGAGCAGTACTTC.

The V gene is TRBV20-1, the J gene TRBJ2-7; a weak D match, TRBD1 (6 bases). Germline assignment: CDR1 DFQATT and CDR2 SNEGSKA (reference sequence). This CDR3 spans 14 amino acids. Trimming took 2 bases from V and 2 from J, leaving 13 bases between them. CDR3 residues: CSARPRGKAYEQYF. CDR3 DNA sequence: TGCAGTGCTAGACCTAGGGGGAAGGCCTACGAGCAGTACTTC.

This clonotype was detected only once. This chain joins TRBV7-2 and TRBJ1-1; the D gene is possibly TRBD1 (5 bases). The CDR3 has 15 amino acids. V lost 2 bases to trimming and J lost 11 bases, with 21 bases between them. CDR1 is SGHTA, CDR2 FQGNSA, per germline. CDR3 in amino acids: CASSLLRGDSSWAFF. For the CDR3, the DNA is TGTGCCAGCAGCTTATTGAGGGGCGATTCATCGTGGGCTTTCTTT.

In its sample, this clonotype was seen once. The chain joins TRBV2 to TRBJ2-1, with a tentative D call TRBD1 (6 bases). This CDR3 has 14 amino acids. Germline values: CDR1 SNHLY, CDR2 FYNNEI. Trimming took 11 bases from V and 9 from J, leaving 23 bases between them. The CDR3 reads CAGKGMGALVEQFF. The CDR3 DNA is TGTGCCGGTAAAGGTATGGGGGCTCTGGTTGAGCAGTTCTTC.

V gene TRBV4-3 combines with J gene TRBJ1-1, with D possibly matching TRBD1 (5 bases). The germline V and J ends were trimmed by 3 bases and 1 base, with 9 bases remaining between them. The CDR3 spans 14 residues. In germline, CDR1 is LGHNA, CDR2 YSLEER. Written as DNA, the CDR3 is TGCGCCAGCAGCCACCGACAGCAGAACACTGAAGCTTTCTTT. Translated: CASSHRQQNTEAFF.

Written as DNA, the CDR3 is TGTGCCACCAGTGGTCCGCTAGCGGGAGGGCCGAATGAGCAGTTCTTC. As protein: CATSGPLAGGPNEQFF. J is TRBJ2-1 and V is TRBV24-1; TRBD2 aligns across 12 bases. CDR3 length: 16 residues. Germline V gives CDR1 KGHDR, CDR2 SFDVKD. Trimming at V came to 5 bases and at J to 7 bases, leaving 8 bases not matched to a gene.

The chain carries TRBV2 and TRBJ2-7; unclear D gene. This CDR3 contains 11 residues. Germline V gene data show CDR1 as SNHLY and CDR2 as FYNNEI. V gave up 3 bases and J gave up 2 bases, with 2 bases separating them. The CDR3 loop reads CASSDTYEQYF. The CDR3 coding sequence is TGTGCCAGCAGTGATACCTACGAGCAGTACTTC.

This sequence joins TRBV27 and TRBJ2-3, with D possibly being TRBD1 (5 bases). The CDR3 has 13 amino acids. V gave up 6 bases and J gave up 4 bases, with 11 bases separating them. Germline-derived CDR1 and CDR2 are MNHEY and SMNVEV (reference sequence). The CDR3 sequence is CASSPGFADTQYF. In DNA form, the CDR3 reads TGTGCCAGCAGCCCAGGGTTCGCAGATACGCAGTATTTT.

The J gene is TRBJ2-2, the V gene TRBV10-3, with a weak D call TRBD1 (6 bases). Deletions cut 10 bases from V and 6 bases from J, with 18 bases between. Germline CDR1 ENHRY, CDR2 SYGVKD. The CDR3 is 14 amino acids. CDR3 residues: CATAPGQAPGELFF. CDR3 in DNA: TGTGCCACCGCACCGGGACAAGCCCCCGGGGAGCTGTTTTTT.

This sequence joins TRBV13 and TRBJ2-4; D uncertain. CDR1 is PRHDT and CDR2 is FYEKMQ in the germline V gene (reference sequence). The CDR3 length is 15 residues. The V end was cut by 0 bases, the J end by 8 bases, with 14 bases between. CDR3 DNA: TGTGCCAGCAGCTTAGGGGTAAAGCTCGGTCACATTCAGTACTTC. This codes for CASSLGVKLGHIQYF.